The 29 T cell receptor beta chains in this list originate from one sample, sequenced in a study of vaccination and CD4 T cells after COVID-19. Treatment defined: 10-day PBMC culture with coronavirus spike peptide pools or control peptides (ViraFEST assay). The Oncomine TCR Beta short-read assay was applied to DNA of cultured CD4+ T cells. TCRdb fed the PCR reads into MiXCR, producing one record per CDR3 protein. The table lists some 18,000 distinct CDR3 sequences, 50% of them singletons, with 5% to 7% in the top ten. For these receptors, no antigen is known. The sample consisted of CD4+ T cells from blood, cultured in vitro. The receptors here all came from a human donor who had recovered from COVID-19.

V is TRBV2 and J is TRBJ1-3; D may be TRBD1 (5 bases). The CDR3 is 14 amino acids. V was clipped by 5 bases and J by 3 bases, with 11 bases between them. Germline CDR1 SNHLY, CDR2 FYNNEI. The CDR3: CASSRRDRGNTIYF. Here the CDR3 DNA reads TGTGCCAGCAGTCGCCGGGACCGTGGAAACACCATATATTTT.

For this clonotype: One end of the junction does not line up with germline, which may come from a read error. This rearrangement joins TRBV5-4 to TRBJ2-3; D is unresolved. This CDR3 has 14 residues. The germline V gene has CDR1 SGHNT and CDR2 YYREEE (reference sequence). The CDR3 protein is CASTLVGHTDTQYF. The CDR3, as DNA: TGTGCCAGCACCTTGGTGGGTCACACAGATACGCAGTATTTT.

This clonotype was recorded a few times. The junction differs from germline at one of its ends, possibly a read error. This rearrangement joins TRBV20-1 to TRBJ2-7; TRBD1 matches 7 bases. The germline gives CDR1 DFQATT, CDR2 SNEGSKA (reference sequence). The CDR3 is 14 amino acids. DNA of the CDR3: TGCAGTGCAAGAGGGACAGCCAACCCCTACGAGCAGTACTTC. It specifies CSARGTANPYEQYF.

The chain employs TRBV5-1 and TRBJ2-7; D call uncertain. Trimming shortened V by 0 bases and J by 0 bases, and 7 bases separated the two germline ends. CDR3 length equals 14 residues. Germline CDR1 SGHRS, CDR2 YFSETQ. CDR3 sequence reads: CASSLGQPSYEQYF. CDR3 coding DNA: TGCGCCAGCAGCTTGGGTCAGCCCTCCTACGAGCAGTACTTC.

The genes are TRBV18 and TRBJ1-2, with D unresolved. Between the trimmed V and J ends, which lost 1 base and 4 bases, there was a span of 13 bases. The CDR3 loop spans 15 amino acids. Germline assignment: CDR1 KGHSH and CDR2 LQKENI. The CDR3 loop is CASSPQTPLTYGYTF. The CDR3 DNA is TGTGCCAGCTCACCACAGACTCCCTTGACCTATGGCTACACCTTC.

This clonotype showed up just a few times. The V and J genes are TRBV6-1 and TRBJ1-1, with D maybe TRBD1 (6 bases). The V end was cut by 6 bases, the J end by 4 bases, with 18 bases between. The CDR3 has 15 residues. Germline loops: CDR1 MNHNS, CDR2 SASEGT. This CDR3 reads CASRDPQTGRTEAFF. The CDR3 DNA is TGTGCCAGCAGGGACCCTCAGACAGGACGCACTGAAGCTTTCTTT.

This chain links TRBV20-1 with TRBJ2-3; D perhaps matches TRBD2 (6 bases). CDR1 is DFQATT and CDR2 is SNEGSKA in the germline V gene (reference sequence). This CDR3 spans 14 amino acids. Trimming cost V 5 bases and J 2 bases, with 14 bases left between them. The CDR3 DNA reads as TGCAGTGCTCCCTCGGGAGCGTCCACAGATACGCAGTATTTT. It specifies CSAPSGASTDTQYF.

The chain carries TRBV24-1 and TRBJ1-2; a weak D match, TRBD1 (6 bases). The CDR3 has 16 amino acids. With 4 bases removed from V and 1 base from J, the gap between germline ends came to 15 bases. CDR1 is KGHDR and CDR2 is SFDVKD in the germline V gene. The CDR3 DNA follows: TGTGCCACCAGTGACCCAAGACAGGCTGATAACTATGGCTACACCTTC. This translates into CATSDPRQADNYGYTF.

This clonotype has just a few counts. This chain connects TRBV27 to TRBJ1-2; tentative D call: TRBD1 (6 bases). Germline CDR1 is MNHEY and CDR2 is SMNVEV (reference sequence). The length of the CDR3 is 15 residues. V shed 5 bases and J shed 4 bases, with 17 bases lying between them. CDR3 coding DNA: TGTGCCAGCAGTACTTGGGGGGGGCCCGTCTATGGCTACACCTTC. Translating it yields CASSTWGGPVYGYTF.

The chain joins TRBV6-8 to TRBJ2-4, with 7 bases that match TRBD1. Germline V gene sequence: CDR1 MNHGY, CDR2 SAAAGT. The CDR3 consists of 13 residues. V dropped 10 bases and J dropped 7; count of bases not matched to a gene: 10. CDR3 residues: CATQYRGKNIQYF. The CDR3, as DNA: TGTGCCACTCAGTACAGGGGAAAGAACATTCAGTACTTC.

In this sample, this clonotype turned up a few times. CDR3 region: CATKTDSSYNEQFF. The CDR3 DNA reads as TGTGCCACGAAGACAGACAGCTCCTACAATGAGCAGTTCTTC. This chain links TRBV6-1 with TRBJ2-1; D is possibly TRBD1 (5 bases). This CDR3 is built from 14 residues. The V and J ends lost 10 bases and 0 bases respectively, with 13 bases between them. Germline values: CDR1 MNHNS, CDR2 SASEGT.

This clonotype has a single count. This chain joins TRBV6-2 or TRBV6-3 and TRBJ1-2, with no clear D. V gave up 7 bases and J gave up 6 bases, with 15 bases separating them. Germline CDR1 is MNHEY and CDR2 is SVGEGT. The CDR3 covers 13 residues. CDR3 residues: CASTRFGLDGYTF. The CDR3 DNA reads TGTGCCAGCACGCGGTTCGGGCTTGATGGCTACACCTTC.

V usage is TRBV10-1 and J usage is TRBJ2-1, with 8 bases lining up with TRBD2. CDR3 length equals 14 residues. The germline V gene has CDR1 WNHNN and CDR2 SYGVQD (reference sequence). Trimming took 6 bases from V and 3 from J; bases not matched to a gene: 4. The CDR3 spells CASSPGTSYNEQFF. CDR3 sequence (DNA): TGCGCCAGCAGCCCCGGGACTAGCTACAATGAGCAGTTCTTC.

A few counts support this clonotype. The chain recombines TRBV19 with TRBJ1-6; D is unresolved. This CDR3 spans 14 amino acids. V was cut by 1 base and J by 10 bases, with 11 bases left in between. Germline loops: CDR1 LNHDA, CDR2 SQIVND (reference sequence). This CDR3 is CASSIVGQESPLHF. The CDR3 DNA is TGTGCCAGTAGTATAGTAGGCCAGGAGTCACCCCTCCACTTT. Variable domain in full (rest from reference TRBV19 and TRBJ1-6): DGGITQSPKYLFRKEGQNVTLSCEQNLNHDAMYWYRQDPGQGLRLIYYSQIVNDFQKGDIAEGYSVSREKKESFPLTVTSAQKNPTAFYLCASSIVGQESPLHFGNGTRLTVT.

The CDR3 loop reads CASSPDWDLGTEAFF. CDR3 bases: TGTGCCAGCAGTCCCGACTGGGATCTTGGAACTGAAGCTTTCTTT. V usage is TRBV27 and J usage is TRBJ1-1, with D unclear. V was trimmed by 5 bases and J by 5 bases, leaving 18 bases between them. The CDR3 covers 15 residues. Germline V gives CDR1 MNHEY, CDR2 SMNVEV (reference sequence).

V and J are TRBV9 and TRBJ2-5; the match to TRBD1 covers 9 bases. The CDR3 is 15 amino acids. V lost 4 bases to trimming and J lost 5 bases; unmatched junction nucleotides: 9. CDR1 and CDR2 (germline): SGDLS, YYNGEE. CDR3 sequence reads: CASSLQGASTETQYF. In DNA, the CDR3 is TGTGCCAGCAGCCTACAGGGGGCAAGCACGGAGACCCAGTACTTC.

V and J are TRBV20-1 and TRBJ2-1; 12 bases fit TRBD2. Germline CDR1 and CDR2: DFQATT and SNEGSKA (reference sequence). The CDR3 has 18 residues. Germline trimming cut 5 bases from V and 0 bases from J; bases unmatched to any gene: 11. CDR3 in DNA: TGCAGTGCTCTCGGACTAGCGGGAAGCAGGGGCTCCTACAATGAGCAGTTCTTC. It encodes CSALGLAGSRGSYNEQFF.

In this sample, this clonotype turned up a few times. This sequence joins TRBV28 and TRBJ2-6; D gene uncertain. This CDR3 has 14 amino acids. V was clipped by 1 base and J by 1 base, with 2 bases between them. Germline loops: CDR1 MDHEN, CDR2 SYDVKM. The chain's CDR3 is CASSLSSGANVLTF. Written as DNA, the CDR3 is TGTGCCAGCAGTTTATCATCTGGGGCCAACGTCCTGACTTTC.

The sample holds a few counts of this clonotype. This rearrangement joins TRBV18 to TRBJ1-1, with D possibly being TRBD1 (6 bases). Germline V gives CDR1 KGHSH, CDR2 LQKENI. Between the trimmed V and J ends, which lost 3 bases and 1 base, there was a span of 9 bases. The CDR3 runs to 14 residues. CDR3 protein: CASSPGTTNTEAFF. CDR3 DNA: TGTGCCAGCTCACCCGGGACAACGAACACTGAAGCTTTCTTT.

The chain employs TRBV19 and TRBJ1-1; tentative D call: TRBD1 (6 bases). Trimming shortened V by 4 bases and J by 0 bases, and 9 bases separated the two germline ends. The length of the CDR3 is 14 residues. CDR1 and CDR2 from the germline V gene are LNHDA and SQIVND (reference sequence). CDR3 DNA: TGTGCCAGTAGTACCGGACAGATGAACACTGAAGCTTTCTTT. Translated: CASSTGQMNTEAFF.

The rearrangement uses TRBV20-1 and TRBJ2-5; 16 bases are shared with TRBD2. J lost 7 bases, V lost 8 bases, and 13 bases had no gene match. The CDR3 is made up of 16 amino acids. Germline CDR1 and CDR2: DFQATT and SNEGSKA (reference sequence). CDR3 nucleotide sequence: TGCAGTCTCGTTCCCGGGACTAGCGGGAGGGGGGGGACCCAGTACTTC. It encodes CSLVPGTSGRGGTQYF.

The V and J genes are TRBV6-1 and TRBJ1-2, with TRBD1 as a possible D gene (6 bases). This CDR3 is built from 13 residues. Trimming took off 1 base at V and 7 bases at J, with 10 bases between the two ends. In germline, CDR1 is MNHNS, CDR2 SASEGT. CDR3 amino acids: CASSEDRVGGYTF. The CDR3 DNA is TGTGCCAGCAGTGAAGACAGGGTGGGTGGCTACACCTTC.

The chain links TRBV6-2 or TRBV6-3 to TRBJ1-5; 9 nucleotides agree with TRBD1. CDR1 is MNHEY and CDR2 is SVGEGT in the germline V gene. Trimming at V came to 8 bases and at J to 3 bases, leaving 2 bases not matched to a gene. The length of the CDR3 is 13 residues. CDR3 in DNA: TGTGCCAGCGGACAGGGGATCAATCAGCCCCAGCATTTT. Translated, it gives CASGQGINQPQHF.

CDR3 nucleotide sequence: TGTGCCAGCAGGGACGACAGGATCTATGGCTACACCTTC. This sequence encodes CASRDDRIYGYTF. The chain carries TRBV6-1 and TRBJ1-2; tentative D call: TRBD1 (6 bases). The CDR3 extends over 13 amino acids. Looked up from germline, CDR1 is MNHNS and CDR2 is SASEGT. V was cut by 6 bases and J by 4 bases, with 12 bases left in between.

The chain couples TRBV20-1 to TRBJ2-7; TRBD2 matches at 12 bases. Trimming at V came to 5 bases and at J to 4 bases, leaving 6 bases not matched to a gene. The CDR3 runs 14 residues. The V gene's germline CDR1 is DFQATT and CDR2 SNEGSKA (reference sequence). CDR3: CSAATSGRVYEQYF. CDR3 DNA sequence: TGCAGTGCTGCGACTAGCGGGAGAGTATACGAGCAGTACTTC.

The rearrangement joins TRBV5-1 to TRBJ2-5; weak D call: TRBD1 (5 bases). CDR3 length equals 13 residues. V lost 6 bases and J lost 3, with 12 bases in between. Germline assignment: CDR1 SGHRS and CDR2 YFSETQ. This chain's CDR3 is CASTSGWEETQYF. The CDR3 DNA follows: TGCGCCAGCACATCAGGGTGGGAAGAGACCCAGTACTTC. The full variable domain, rest sourced from reference TRBV5-1 and TRBJ2-5, is KAGVTQTPRYLIKTRGQQVTLSCSPISGHRSVSWYQQTPGQGLQFLFEYFSETQRNKGNFPGRFSGRQFSNSRSEMNVSTLELGDSALYLCASTSGWEETQYFGPGTRLLVL.

V is TRBV5-4 and J is TRBJ2-6, with a weak D call TRBD1 (6 bases). The V gene lost 0 bases and the J gene lost 1 base, with 14 bases spanning the gap. CDR3 length: 18 residues. Germline CDR1 and CDR2: SGHNT and YYREEE (reference sequence). CDR3 loop: CASSLAGTSSSGANVLTF. Written as DNA, the CDR3 is TGTGCCAGCAGCTTGGCAGGGACAAGCTCTTCTGGGGCCAACGTCCTGACTTTC.

V usage is TRBV20-1 and J usage is TRBJ1-2; weak D call: TRBD1 (5 bases). Trimming pared 3 bases from V and 8 bases from J, leaving 16 bases between. CDR1 is DFQATT, CDR2 SNEGSKA, per germline (reference sequence). The CDR3 is 13 residues long. CDR3 in DNA: TGCAGTGCTAGGGTTCTGCCGGGGGTAGGCTACACCTTC. It yields the protein CSARVLPGVGYTF.

This clonotype was observed a few times. The chain carries TRBV20-1 and TRBJ1-2; TRBD1 is a possible D gene (5 bases). The germline gives CDR1 DFQATT, CDR2 SNEGSKA (reference sequence). V lost 5 bases and J 7 bases, leaving 20 bases between the germline ends. This CDR3 contains 14 residues. The CDR3 is CSAGGHSGAAGYTF. In nucleotides, the CDR3 is TGCAGTGCTGGTGGACATTCGGGCGCGGCTGGCTACACCTTC.